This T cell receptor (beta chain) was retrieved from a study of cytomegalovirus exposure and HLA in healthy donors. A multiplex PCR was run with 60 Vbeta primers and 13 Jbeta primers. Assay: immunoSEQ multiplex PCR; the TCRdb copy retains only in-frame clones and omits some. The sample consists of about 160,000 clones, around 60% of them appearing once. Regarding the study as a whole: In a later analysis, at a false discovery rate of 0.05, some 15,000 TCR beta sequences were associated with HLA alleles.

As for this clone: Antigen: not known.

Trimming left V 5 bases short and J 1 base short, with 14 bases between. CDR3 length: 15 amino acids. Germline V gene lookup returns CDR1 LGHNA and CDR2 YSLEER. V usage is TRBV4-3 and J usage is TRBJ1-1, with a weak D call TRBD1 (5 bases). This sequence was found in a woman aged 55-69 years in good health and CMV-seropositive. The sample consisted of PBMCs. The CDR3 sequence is CASSTPSGGNTEAFF. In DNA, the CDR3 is TGCGCCAGCAGCACCCCCTCGGGGGGGAACACTGAAGCTTTCTTT.